The 13 T cell receptor beta chains below were found in one sample sequenced in a study of blood T cells in healthy people across ages. With a J-beta primer mix and a sample-barcoded 5' primer, a second PCR ran 7 to 11 cycles. MiXCR, applied by TCRdb to the 5' RACE reads, yields one record per CDR3 protein. Seen here are about 800,000 distinct CDR3 sequences, more than 20% observed once, and the top ten hold more than 3%. Another study also made use of these data, one on T cells of mothers and their children.

Sequenced material: blood. These receptors all come from a boy aged 10-17 years in good health.

The table lists this clonotype with a few counts. The CDR3 sequence is CSARGLAGLETQYF. The DNA of the CDR3 is TGCAGTGCTAGGGGACTAGCGGGACTGGAGACCCAGTACTTC. The chain carries TRBV20-1 and TRBJ2-5; 13 bases are a match to TRBD2. CDR3 size: 14 residues. Looked up from germline, CDR1 is DFQATT and CDR2 is SNEGSKA (reference sequence). Trimming removed 3 bases from V and 5 bases from J; junction bases left unmatched: 3.

This clonotype was picked up a small number of times. Germline is not matched at one junction end, which may reflect a read error. The chain has TRBV18 and TRBJ2-5, with 13 bases that match TRBD2. The CDR3 runs 14 residues. Germline V gives CDR1 KGHSH, CDR2 LQKENI. The CDR3 loop reads CAGSLGWTSGGTYF. The CDR3 DNA is TGTGCCGGCTCACTCGGCTGGACTAGCGGGGGAACGTACTTC. The variable domain in full, with the rest retrieved from reference TRBV18 and TRBJ2-5, is NAGVMQNPRHLVRRRGQEARLRCSPMKGHSHVYWYRQLPEEGLKFMVYLQKENIIDESGMPKERFSAEFPKEGPSILRIQQVVRGDSAAYFCAGSLGWTSGGTYFGPGTRLLVL.

The table lists this clonotype with a few counts. A read error may explain this, as a much larger clone is one base away. The rearrangement uses TRBV29-1 and TRBJ2-1; D is perhaps TRBD1 (5 bases). The CDR3 covers 15 residues. Germline assignment: CDR1 SQVTM and CDR2 ANQGSEA. CDR3 sequence reads: CSGGKQESSYNEQLF. As DNA, the CDR3 is TGCAGCGGCGGAAAACAGGAAAGCTCCTACAATGAGCAGCTCTTC.

Of note for this clonotype: A junction boundary mismatches the germline segment, possibly from a read error. The chain links TRBV7-9 to TRBJ1-2; tentatively, D is TRBD1 (5 bases). This CDR3 spans 13 amino acids. Germline-derived CDR1 and CDR2 are SEHNR and FQNEAQ (reference sequence). The chain's CDR3 is CPSSWGPEGGYTF. CDR3 DNA: TGTCCCAGCAGCTGGGGACCCGAGGGGGGCTACACCTTC.

The chain combines TRBV28 with TRBJ1-4; D uncertain. Germline CDR1 is MDHEN and CDR2 is SYDVKM. This CDR3 contains 11 residues. Trimming removed 7 bases at V and 8 bases at J, with 8 bases between. The CDR3 here is CASKGLEKLFF. CDR3 DNA sequence: TGTGCCAGCAAGGGCTTGGAAAAACTGTTTTTT.

This clonotype was counted only a few times. The chain carries TRBV29-1 and TRBJ1-4; weak D call: TRBD1 (6 bases). CDR1 and CDR2 from the germline V gene are SQVTM and ANQGSEA. The CDR3 has 12 residues. V lost 6 bases, J lost 8 bases, and 13 bases lay in between. The CDR3, as DNA: TGCAGCGTGGGCCAGGGGAGGGAAAAACTGTTTTTT. It is translated as CSVGQGREKLFF.

The J gene is TRBJ1-1, the V gene TRBV5-5; D is possibly TRBD1 (6 bases). In germline, CDR1 is SGHKS, CDR2 YYEKEE (reference sequence). With 0 bases removed from V and 3 bases from J, the gap between germline ends came to 18 bases. This CDR3 has 17 residues. The DNA of the CDR3 is TGTGCCAGCAGCTTGGATTCTGGGTGGAGGGGGTACACTGAAGCTTTCTTT. This translates into CASSLDSGWRGYTEAFF.

This clonotype has only a few counts. The chain has TRBV18 and TRBJ1-3; D unclear. Germline CDR1 reads KGHSH; CDR2 reads LQKENI. The CDR3 is 13 amino acids. V lost 0 bases and J lost 2, with 2 bases in between. CDR3 in DNA: TGTGCCAGCTCACCACCAACTGGAAACACCATATATTTT. Its protein product is CASSPPTGNTIYF.

This clonotype has only a few counts. V and J are TRBV24-1 and TRBJ2-5; TRBD1 agrees at 10 bases. The V segment lost 4 bases and the J segment 5 bases; nucleotides outside the gene matches: 9. The CDR3 consists of 16 residues. Germline CDR1 and CDR2: KGHDR and SFDVKD. CDR3 sequence reads: CATSDSRTGGRETQYF. The CDR3 nucleotides are TGTGCCACCAGTGACTCCCGGACAGGGGGAAGGGAGACCCAGTACTTC.

In its sample, this clonotype was seen many times. V is TRBV2 and J is TRBJ2-1; no clear D. Germline values: CDR1 SNHLY, CDR2 FYNNEI. The V gene lost 7 bases and the J gene lost 5 bases, with 6 bases spanning the gap. This CDR3 contains 11 residues. The CDR3 DNA follows: TGTGCCAGCACCTTGGACAATGAGCAGTTCTTC. This translates into CASTLDNEQFF. Full variable domain (missing parts from reference TRBV2 and TRBJ2-1): EPEVTQTPSHQVTQMGQEVILRCVPISNHLYFYWYRQILGQKVEFLVSFYNNEISEKSEIFDDQFSVERPDGSNFTLKIRSTKLEDSAMYFCASTLDNEQFFGPGTRLTVL.

The chain carries TRBV7-9 and TRBJ2-6, with TRBD1 as a possible D gene (6 bases). Germline loops: CDR1 SEHNR, CDR2 FQNEAQ (reference sequence). Trimming stripped 5 bases from V and 3 bases from J, with 11 bases between. This CDR3 is 15 amino acids long. The CDR3 coding sequence is TGTGCCAGCAGCAACAGGGTACTTGGGGCCAACGTCCTGACTTTC. Translating gives CASSNRVLGANVLTF.

The chain recombines TRBV20-1 with TRBJ2-1; D remains unclear. This CDR3 region has 14 residues. Germline V gene lookup returns CDR1 DFQATT and CDR2 SNEGSKA (reference sequence). With 5 bases removed from V and 0 bases from J, the gap between germline ends came to 11 bases. The CDR3 region is CSALTRSSYNEQFF. The CDR3 DNA follows: TGCAGTGCTCTGACTCGGAGCTCCTACAATGAGCAGTTCTTC.

This chain links TRBV6-2 or TRBV6-3 with TRBJ2-7; 7 bases fit TRBD2. The length of the CDR3 is 16 residues. From germline, CDR1 is MNHEY and CDR2 SVGEGT. V lost 8 bases, J lost 2 bases, and 15 bases stayed unmatched. The CDR3: CASAGGSSDRTYEQYF. CDR3 nucleotides: TGTGCCAGCGCGGGCGGGAGTAGCGATAGGACCTACGAGCAGTACTTC.